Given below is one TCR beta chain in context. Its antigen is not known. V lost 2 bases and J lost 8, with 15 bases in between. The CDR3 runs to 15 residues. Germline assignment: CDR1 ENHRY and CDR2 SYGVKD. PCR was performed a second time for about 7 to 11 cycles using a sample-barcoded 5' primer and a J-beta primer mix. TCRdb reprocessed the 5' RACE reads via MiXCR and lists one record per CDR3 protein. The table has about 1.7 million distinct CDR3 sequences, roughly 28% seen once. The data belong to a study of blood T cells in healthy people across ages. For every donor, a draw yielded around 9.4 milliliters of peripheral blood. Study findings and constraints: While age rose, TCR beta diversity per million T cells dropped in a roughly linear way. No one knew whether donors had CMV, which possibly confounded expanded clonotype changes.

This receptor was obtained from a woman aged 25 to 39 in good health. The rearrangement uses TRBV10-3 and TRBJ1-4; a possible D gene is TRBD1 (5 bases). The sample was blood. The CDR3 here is CAISEPGLVGEKLFF. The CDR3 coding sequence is TGTGCCATCAGTGAGCCGGGGCTAGTGGGGGAAAAACTGTTTTTT.